The source of this T cell receptor (beta chain) is a study of cytomegalovirus exposure and HLA in healthy donors. Turning to the study itself: HLA-typed donors were the source of approximately 80 million unique TCRs held in an early data release. Study results and caveats: Across all donors, roughly uniform sequencing depth was an assumption of the presence/absence analyses.

As regards this clone: Its antigen is not identified.

60 Vbeta and 13 Jbeta primers were used in PCR. The method was immunoSEQ multiplex PCR; TCRdb's version includes in-frame clones alone and lacks a portion of them. The table lists approximately 150,000 clones, approximately 91% of them singletons, with roughly 0.5% in the top ten. CDR1 is SGHDT and CDR2 is YYEEEE in the germline V gene. V was cut by 2 bases and J by 1 base, with 7 bases left in between. The CDR3 totals 14 residues. The chain has TRBV5-6 and TRBJ2-1; unclear D gene. The origin of this receptor is a woman between 40 and 50 years old in good health and CMV-seronegative. What was sequenced was PBMCs. The CDR3 coding sequence is TGTGCCAGCAGCTTTTCTAGTTCCTACAATGAGCAGTTCTTC. Translating it yields CASSFSSSYNEQFF.